These 5 T cell receptor beta chains originate from one sample sequenced in a study of T cell repertoires in cytomegalovirus infection. MiXCR, run by TCRdb on the reads, gives a single entry per CDR3 protein. The sample holds some 180,000 distinct CDR3 sequences; approximately 19% are singletons and the top ten take around 3.1%. Input material: PBMCs. Source of these receptors: a human donor in good health (CMV status not recorded). Some clones in this sample may be carry-over from other donors' samples.

This clonotype was seen a handful of times. V usage is TRBV12-3 or TRBV12-4 and J usage is TRBJ1-2, with TRBD1 matching over 8 bases. V dropped 6 bases and J dropped 9; count of bases not matched to a gene: 6. This CDR3 spans 12 amino acids. DNA for the CDR3: TGTGCCAGCAGACGCCGGACAGGGAGCTACACCTTC. Translating it yields CASRRRTGSYTF.

This clonotype was observed a handful of times. This chain uses TRBV6-1 with TRBJ2-7; D possibly corresponds to TRBD1 (5 bases). Between the trimmed V and J ends, which lost 6 bases and 2 bases, there was a span of 8 bases. The length of the CDR3 is 12 residues. The V gene's germline CDR1 is MNHNS and CDR2 SASEGT. In DNA, the CDR3 is TGTGCCAGCAGAGGGGTCACCTACGAGCAGTACTTC. Translation: CASRGVTYEQYF.

The CDR3 DNA sequence: TGTGCCAGCACCCACCAGGGGAGCACAGATACGCAGTATTTT. This gives the protein CASTHQGSTDTQYF. J is TRBJ2-3 and V is TRBV12-3 or TRBV12-4, with D possibly TRBD1 on 6 matching bases. This CDR3 region has 14 residues. The ends were cut back, 7 bases at V and 0 bases at J, with 11 bases in the middle.

This clonotype showed up many times. This chain uses TRBV7-2 with TRBJ1-1, with 9 bases that match TRBD1. This CDR3 has 14 amino acids. With 5 bases clipped from V and 8 bases from J, the junction kept 9 bases outside the gene matches. Germline CDR1 is SGHTA and CDR2 is FQGNSA. CDR3 in amino acids: CASSRDRVPPEAFF. CDR3 sequence (DNA): TGTGCCAGCAGCCGGGACAGGGTGCCCCCCGAAGCTTTCTTT.

As to this clonotype: Mismatch with germline at one junction end may stem from a read error. The chain couples TRBV20-1 to TRBJ2-2; TRBD2 is a possible D gene (6 bases). The CDR3 is made up of 13 amino acids. CDR1 DFQATT and CDR2 SNEGSKA come from the germline V gene (reference sequence). The chain's CDR3 is CSAWAGNPGELFF. The DNA for the CDR3 is TGCAGTGCTTGGGCGGGGAACCCCGGGGAGCTGTTTTTT.